This TCR beta chain was identified in a study of OX40 agonist ivuxolimab in advanced cancers. In this sample, this clone turned up a few times. The protocol was immunoSEQ multiplex PCR, while the TCRdb copy is restricted to in-frame clones and leaves out a portion. This table holds some 80,000 clones, about nine tenths found once. This CDR3 region has 14 residues. The germline V gene encodes CDR1 KGHSH and CDR2 LQKENI. With 3 bases clipped from V and 8 bases from J, the junction kept 7 bases outside the gene matches. The chain recombines TRBV18 with TRBJ1-2, with 9 bases identical to TRBD1. This material consisted of CD4+ or CD8+ T cells sorted from blood, taken in a trial of the OX40 agonist ivuxolimab. This clonotype originated in an adult with an advanced solid tumor such as melanoma, head and neck, liver or kidney cancer. The CDR3 nucleotides read TGTGCCAGCTCACCCGGGGGACAGGGCCACGGCTACACCTTC. Protein sequence: CASSPGGQGHGYTF.